This T cell receptor beta chain was recorded in a study of control samples from healthy donors and cancer patients. Trimming shortened V by 0 bases and J by 4 bases, and 11 bases separated the two germline ends. Germline V gene lookup returns CDR1 MNHNS and CDR2 SASEGT. This CDR3 has 15 amino acids. Method: immunoSEQ multiplex PCR; TCRdb's copy keeps in-frame clones and lacks some. This repertoire shows under 200,000 clones, 80% to 95% found once; its top ten account for 0.68%. The gene calls are TRBV6-1 and TRBJ2-3; D may be TRBD1 (6 bases). This clonotype was obtained from a woman aged 25 to 39 in good health. Sample: blood. Written as DNA, the CDR3 is TGTGCCAGCAGTGAAGCGGAACAGGGAGCAGATACGCAGTATTTT. This gives the protein CASSEAEQGADTQYF.